The TCR beta chain under discussion was sequenced for a study of cytomegalovirus exposure and HLA in healthy donors. Broader study findings: Generally TCR sequences proved uncommon, though certain public TCRs appeared in numerous donors. Owing to their indistinguishability, certain V segments, notably TRBV6-2 and TRBV6-3, were excluded.

Concerning this clone itself: What it recognizes is unknown.

PCR involved 60 Vbeta and 13 Jbeta primers. Produced via immunoSEQ multiplex PCR; TCRdb's table is partial and in-frame only. Of around 100,000 clones in the sample, 65% to 85% were seen once. CDR3 size: 13 residues. V was trimmed by 3 bases and J by 1 base, leaving 5 bases between them. Germline V CDR1 and CDR2: SGDLS, YYNGEE. This receptor was taken from a man over 45 in good health and CMV-seronegative. This chain links TRBV9 with TRBJ1-5; D unclear. Material: PBMCs. The CDR3 nucleotides read TGTGCCAGCAGCGCCCGGAGCAATCAGCCCCAGCATTTT. This sequence encodes CASSARSNQPQHF. The whole variable domain, filled in from reference TRBV9 and TRBJ1-5, reads DSGVTQTPKHLITATGQRVTLRCSPRSGDLSVYWYQQSLDQGLQFLIQYYNGEERAKGNILERFSAQQFPDLHSELNLSSLELGDSALYFCASSARSNQPQHFGDGTRLSIL.